This T cell receptor beta chain was identified in a study of blood T cell repertoires in COVID-19. V was shortened by 0 bases and J by 5 bases, with 14 bases between the two germline ends. Looked up from germline, CDR1 is SGDLS and CDR2 is YYNGEE. CDR3 size: 16 residues. The method was immunoSEQ multiplex PCR; TCRdb's version includes in-frame clones alone and lacks a portion of them. The sample carries approximately 360,000 clones, almost 90% recorded once. Sequencing input: peripheral blood. This sequence was found in a young man with active or convalescent COVID-19. V is TRBV9 and J is TRBJ1-4; D remains ambiguous. CDR3 sequence (DNA): TGTGCCAGCAGCGTAGGAGACTCAAATTGGAATGAAAAACTGTTTTTT. Protein: CASSVGDSNWNEKLFF.